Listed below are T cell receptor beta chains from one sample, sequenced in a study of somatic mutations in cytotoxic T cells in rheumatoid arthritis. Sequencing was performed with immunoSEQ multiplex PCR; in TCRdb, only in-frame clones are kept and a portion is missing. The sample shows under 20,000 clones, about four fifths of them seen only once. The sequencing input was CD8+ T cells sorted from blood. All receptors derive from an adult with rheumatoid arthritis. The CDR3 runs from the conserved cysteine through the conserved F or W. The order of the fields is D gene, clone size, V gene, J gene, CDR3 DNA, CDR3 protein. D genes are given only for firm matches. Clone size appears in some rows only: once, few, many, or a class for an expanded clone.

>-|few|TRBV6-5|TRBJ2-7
TGTGCCCAAAGGGAAGGTCCCGCCTACGAGCAGTACTTC
CAQREGPAYEQYF
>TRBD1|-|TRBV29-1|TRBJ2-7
TGCAGCGTTTCCGGGACAGCCTACGAGCAGTACTTC
CSVSGTAYEQYF
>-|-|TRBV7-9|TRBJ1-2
TGTGCCAGCAGCTCAACGGTCGTCTATGGCTACACCTTC
CASSSTVVYGYTF
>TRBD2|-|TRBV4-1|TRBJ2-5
TGCGCCAGCAGCCTGAGGACTAGCGGGGGCCCCCAAGAGACCCAGTACTTC
CASSLRTSGGPQETQYF
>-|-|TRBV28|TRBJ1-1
TGTGCCAGCAGTTACCAGGAGCCCACTGAAGCTTTCTTT
CASSYQEPTEAFF
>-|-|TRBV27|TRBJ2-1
TGTGCCAGCAGTTATAGCTCCTACAATGAGCAGTTCTTC
CASSYSSYNEQFF
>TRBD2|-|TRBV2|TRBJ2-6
TGTGCCAGCAGCGGTTTAGCGGGAGAGAATTCCGGGGCCAACGTCCTGACTTTC
CASSGLAGENSGANVLTF
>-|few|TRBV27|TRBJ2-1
TGTGCCAGCAGCTCTAATTACAATGAGCAGTTCTTC
CASSSNYNEQFF
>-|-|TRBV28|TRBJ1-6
TGTGCCAGCAGTGGGGAGACCTATTCACCCCTCCACTTT
CASSGETYSPLHF
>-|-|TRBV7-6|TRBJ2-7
TGTGCCAGCAGCCAAGAGAGCTCCTACGAGCAGTACTTC
CASSQESSYEQYF
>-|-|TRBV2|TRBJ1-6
TGTGCCAGCAGGCACCCCGGGTCTGGGGGTTCACCCCTCCACTTT
CASRHPGSGGSPLHF
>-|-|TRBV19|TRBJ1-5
TGTGCCAGTAGTTGGGGCAACAATCAGCCCCAGCATTTT
CASSWGNNQPQHF
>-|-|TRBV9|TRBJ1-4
TGTGCCAGCAGCGTCTCCTCCGGGGGGCTGGGGGAAAAACTGTTTTTT
CASSVSSGGLGEKLFF
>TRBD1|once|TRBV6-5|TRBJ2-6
TGTGCCACCAGGGGGCCGTTCTCTGGGGCCAACGTCCTGACTTTC
CATRGPFSGANVLTF
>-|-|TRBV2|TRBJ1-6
TGTGCCAGCAGTGAATTCCTAAATTCACCCCTCCACTTT
CASSEFLNSPLHF
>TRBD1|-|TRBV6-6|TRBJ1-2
TGTGCCAGCAGGGAACAGGGGAACTATGGCTACACCTTC
CASREQGNYGYTF
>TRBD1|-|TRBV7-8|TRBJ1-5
TGTGCCAGCAGCTCGACAGGGGGCTCAACTGTCTCCCAGCCCCAGCATTTT
CASSSTGGSTVSQPQHF
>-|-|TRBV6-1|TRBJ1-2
TGTGCCAGCAGTGAACAGTCGGACGTCTATGGCTACACCTTC
CASSEQSDVYGYTF
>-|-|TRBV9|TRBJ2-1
TGTGCCAGCAGCGGCAGAGCCCCCAACAGGGACGATGAGCAGTTCTTC
CASSGRAPNRDDEQFF
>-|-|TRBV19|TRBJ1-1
TGTGCCAGTAGTATAGTAAGACAGGCCCTGCGCACTGAAGCTTTCTTT
CASSIVRQALRTEAFF